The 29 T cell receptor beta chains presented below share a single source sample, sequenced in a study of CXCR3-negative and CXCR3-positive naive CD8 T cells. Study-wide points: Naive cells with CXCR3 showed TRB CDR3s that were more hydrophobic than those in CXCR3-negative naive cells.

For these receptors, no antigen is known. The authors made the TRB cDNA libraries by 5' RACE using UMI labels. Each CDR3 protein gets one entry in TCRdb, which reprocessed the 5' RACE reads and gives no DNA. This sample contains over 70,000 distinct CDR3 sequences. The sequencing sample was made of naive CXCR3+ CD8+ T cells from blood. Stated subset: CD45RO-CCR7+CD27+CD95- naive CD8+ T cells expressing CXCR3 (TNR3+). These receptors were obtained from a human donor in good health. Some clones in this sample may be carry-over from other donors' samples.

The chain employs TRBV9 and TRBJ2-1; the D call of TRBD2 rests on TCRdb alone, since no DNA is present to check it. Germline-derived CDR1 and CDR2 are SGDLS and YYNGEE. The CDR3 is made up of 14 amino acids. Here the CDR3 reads CASSASGSYNEQFF.

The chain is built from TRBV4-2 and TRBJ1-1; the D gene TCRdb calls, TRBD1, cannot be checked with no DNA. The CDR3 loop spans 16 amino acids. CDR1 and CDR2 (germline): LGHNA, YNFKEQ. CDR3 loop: CASSPGGYQLNTEAFF.

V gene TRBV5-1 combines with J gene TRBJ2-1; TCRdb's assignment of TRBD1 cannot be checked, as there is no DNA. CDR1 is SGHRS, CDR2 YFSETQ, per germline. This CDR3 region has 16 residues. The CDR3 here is CASSIGTGATYNEQFF.

CDR3 region: CASSDSQGERQPQHF. The chain is built from TRBV25-1 and TRBJ1-5; no DNA is available, so the TRBD1 call from TCRdb remains unchecked. From germline, CDR1 is MGHDK and CDR2 SYGVNS. This CDR3 region has 15 residues.

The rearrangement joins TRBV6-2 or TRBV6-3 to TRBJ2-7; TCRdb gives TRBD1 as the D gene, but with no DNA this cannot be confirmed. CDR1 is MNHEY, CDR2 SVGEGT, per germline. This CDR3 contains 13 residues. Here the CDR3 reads CASSPRGQYEQYF.

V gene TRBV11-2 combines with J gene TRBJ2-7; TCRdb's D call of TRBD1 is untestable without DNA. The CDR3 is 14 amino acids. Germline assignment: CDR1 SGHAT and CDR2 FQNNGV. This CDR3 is CASSWGTGAYEQYF.

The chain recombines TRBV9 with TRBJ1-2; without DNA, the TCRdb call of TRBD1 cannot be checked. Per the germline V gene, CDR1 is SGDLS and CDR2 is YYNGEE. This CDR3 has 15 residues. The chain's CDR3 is CASSPFLGATTIYTF. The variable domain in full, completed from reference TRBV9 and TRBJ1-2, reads DSGVTQTPKHLITATGQRVTLRCSPRSGDLSVYWYQQSLDQGLQFLIQYYNGEERAKGNILERFSAQQFPDLHSELNLSSLELGDSALYFCASSPFLGATTIYTFGSGTRLTVV.

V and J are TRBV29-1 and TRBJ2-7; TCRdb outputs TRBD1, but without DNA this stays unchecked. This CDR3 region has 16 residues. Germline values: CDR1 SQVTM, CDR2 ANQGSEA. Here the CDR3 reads CSVEETGTGKSYEQYF.

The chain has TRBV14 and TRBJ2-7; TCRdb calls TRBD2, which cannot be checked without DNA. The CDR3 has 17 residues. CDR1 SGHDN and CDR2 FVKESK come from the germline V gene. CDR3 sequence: CASSPLRVADSSYEQYF.

The chain's CDR3 is CASSAQGEVTDTQYF. The chain recombines TRBV9 with TRBJ2-3; without DNA, the TCRdb call of TRBD1 cannot be checked. The germline CDR1 and CDR2 sequences are SGDLS and YYNGEE. The CDR3 has 15 residues.

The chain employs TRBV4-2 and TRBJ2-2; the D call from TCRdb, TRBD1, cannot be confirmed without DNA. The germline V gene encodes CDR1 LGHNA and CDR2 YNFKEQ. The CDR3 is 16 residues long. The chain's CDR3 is CASSQALAGDHGELFF.

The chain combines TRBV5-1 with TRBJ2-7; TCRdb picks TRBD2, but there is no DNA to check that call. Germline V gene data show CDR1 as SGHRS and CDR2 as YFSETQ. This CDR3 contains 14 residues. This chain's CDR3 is CASSFSGSHYEQYF.

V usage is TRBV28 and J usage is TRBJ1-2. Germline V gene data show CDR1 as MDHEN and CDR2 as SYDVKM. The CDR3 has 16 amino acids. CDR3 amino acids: CASSLLETDPNYGYTF.

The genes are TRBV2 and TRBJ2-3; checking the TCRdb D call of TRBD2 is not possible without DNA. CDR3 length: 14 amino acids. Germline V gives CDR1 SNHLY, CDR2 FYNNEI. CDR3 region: CASSEQRDTDTQYF.

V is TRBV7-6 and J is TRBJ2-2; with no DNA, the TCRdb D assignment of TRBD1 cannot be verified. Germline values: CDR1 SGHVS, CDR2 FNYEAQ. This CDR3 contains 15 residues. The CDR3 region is CASSLLAGAAGELFF.

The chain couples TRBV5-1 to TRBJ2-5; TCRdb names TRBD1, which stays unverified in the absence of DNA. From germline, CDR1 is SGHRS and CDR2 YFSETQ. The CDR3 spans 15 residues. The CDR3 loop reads CASSLSGGYQETQYF.

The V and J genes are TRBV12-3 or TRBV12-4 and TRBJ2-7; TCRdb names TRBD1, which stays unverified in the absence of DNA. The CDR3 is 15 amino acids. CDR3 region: CASSLMSQGPYEQYF.

CDR3 protein: CAISESRQDRDSSAQHF. The J gene is TRBJ1-5, the V gene TRBV10-3; TCRdb returns TRBD1, unconfirmable since there is no DNA. Germline CDR1 and CDR2: ENHRY and SYGVKD. The CDR3 spans 17 residues.

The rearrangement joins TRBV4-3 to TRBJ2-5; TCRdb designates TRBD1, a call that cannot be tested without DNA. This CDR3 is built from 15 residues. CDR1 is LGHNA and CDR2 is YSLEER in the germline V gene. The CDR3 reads CASSQAWGGAETQYF.

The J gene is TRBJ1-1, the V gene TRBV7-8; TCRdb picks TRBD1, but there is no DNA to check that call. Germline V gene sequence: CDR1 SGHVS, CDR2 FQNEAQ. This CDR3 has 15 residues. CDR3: CASSFLPLRDTEAFF.

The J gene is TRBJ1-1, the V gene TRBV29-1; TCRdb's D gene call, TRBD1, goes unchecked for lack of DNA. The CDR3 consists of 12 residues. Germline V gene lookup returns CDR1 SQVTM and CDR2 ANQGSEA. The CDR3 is CSVEQGGTEAFF. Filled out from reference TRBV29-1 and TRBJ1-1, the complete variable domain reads SAVISQKPSRDICQRGTSLTIQCQVDSQVTMMFWYRQQPGQSLTLIATANQGSEATYESGFVIDKFPISRPNLTFSTLTVSNMSPEDSSIYLCSVEQGGTEAFFGQGTRLTVV.

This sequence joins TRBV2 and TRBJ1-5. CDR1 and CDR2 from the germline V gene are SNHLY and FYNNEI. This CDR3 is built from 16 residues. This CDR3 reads CASSDMDLPSNQPQHF.

This CDR3 reads CASSQTPGQGDGEQYF. The chain carries TRBV4-1 and TRBJ2-7; TCRdb lists TRBD1, though no DNA is available to test this call. The CDR3 has 16 amino acids. Germline V gene sequence: CDR1 MGHRA, CDR2 YSYEKL.

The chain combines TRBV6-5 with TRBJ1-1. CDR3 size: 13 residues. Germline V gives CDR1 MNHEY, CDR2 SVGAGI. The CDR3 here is CASSKGLVTEAFF.

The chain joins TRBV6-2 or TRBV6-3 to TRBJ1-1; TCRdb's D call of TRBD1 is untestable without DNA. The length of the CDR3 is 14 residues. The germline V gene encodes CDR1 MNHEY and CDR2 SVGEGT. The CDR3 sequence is CASSLAGDGAEAFF.

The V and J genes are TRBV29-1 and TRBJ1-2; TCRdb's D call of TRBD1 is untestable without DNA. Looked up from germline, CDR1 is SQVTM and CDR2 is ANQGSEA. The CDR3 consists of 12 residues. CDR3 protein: CSVEWGGRGYTF.

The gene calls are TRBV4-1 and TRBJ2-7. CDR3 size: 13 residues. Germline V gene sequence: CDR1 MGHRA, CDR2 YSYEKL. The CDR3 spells CASSQEATYEQYF.

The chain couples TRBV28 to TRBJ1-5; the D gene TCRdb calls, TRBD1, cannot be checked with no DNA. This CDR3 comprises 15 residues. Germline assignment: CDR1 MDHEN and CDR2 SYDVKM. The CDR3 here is CASSLTGSVNQPQHF.

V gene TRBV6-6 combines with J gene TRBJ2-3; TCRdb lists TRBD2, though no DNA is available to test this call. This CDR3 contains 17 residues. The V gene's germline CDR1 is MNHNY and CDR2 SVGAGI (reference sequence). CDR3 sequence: CASSLGGRVPGTDTQYF.